This TCR beta chain was identified during a study of tumor and adjacent non-tumor tissue in lung cancer. Whole-study results and caveats: Significantly higher TCR diversity was found in tumor than normal lung. Normal lung showed higher cumulative top 100 clone frequency than tumor.

This sample's RNA came from whole unsorted tissue. This clonotype was seen ten or more times. Its antigen is as yet unknown. TCRbeta libraries were built with three rounds of nested PCR, modified from ARM-PCR. TCRdb ran MiXCR on the multiplex PCR reads and lists one entry per CDR3 protein. The sample lists around 99,000 distinct CDR3 sequences, roughly 80% seen once, with under 45% in the top ten. The receptor comes from a woman aged 60-75 years with non-small cell lung cancer. What was sequenced was lung tumor tissue.

The DNA for the CDR3 is TGTGCCAGCACCGGACGGGGGGGAAACACCATATATTTT. It codes for CASTGRGGNTIYF. The chain links TRBV11-2 to TRBJ1-3; D is perhaps TRBD1 (5 bases). V was shortened by 7 bases and J by 4 bases, with 11 bases between the two germline ends. The germline gives CDR1 SGHAT, CDR2 FQNNGV. The CDR3 length is 13 residues. Full variable domain (remainder filled in from reference TRBV11-2 and TRBJ1-3): EAGVAQSPRYKIIEKRQSVAFWCNPISGHATLYWYQQILGQGPKLLIQFQNNGVVDDSQLPKDRFSAERLKGVDSTLKIQPAKLEDSAVYLCASTGRGGNTIYFGEGSWLTVV.